These T cell receptor beta chains were read from a single sample in a study of blood T cell repertoires in COVID-19. The data were produced by immunoSEQ multiplex PCR, yet TCRdb's version contains in-frame clones alone and is incomplete. This table has around 120,000 clones, about 90% appearing once. Sequencing was performed on peripheral blood. The origin of the receptors is a man aged 65 to 85 who had recovered from COVID-19. Each CDR3 is given with its conserved first and last residue. The D gene is left open where the match is weak. Rows give clone size only sometimes, using once, few, many, or a class for an expanded clone.

d_call	v_call	j_call	clone_size	cdr3_aa	cdr3_nt
TRBD2	TRBV4-1	TRBJ2-1	.	CASSQAGAGGPEQFF	TGCGCCAGCAGCCAAGCGGGGGCGGGGGGCCCTGAGCAGTTCTTC
TRBD1	TRBV18	TRBJ1-1	.	CASSQLGTGYEAFF	TGTGCCAGCTCACAGCTCGGGACAGGGTATGAAGCTTTCTTT
.	TRBV28	TRBJ1-1	.	CASTWGGTEAFF	TGTGCCAGCACTTGGGGAGGAACTGAAGCTTTCTTT
.	TRBV3-1/TRBV3-2	TRBJ2-5	.	CAAERGGETQYF	TGTGCCGCGGAGAGGGGAGGAGAGACCCAGTACTTC
TRBD2	TRBV5-1	TRBJ2-3	.	CASSSGTSGGTDTQYF	TGCGCCAGCAGCTCTGGGACTAGCGGGGGCACAGATACGCAGTATTTT
TRBD2	TRBV18	TRBJ2-3	.	CASSTPSGSTDTQYF	TGTGCCAGCTCGACTCCTAGCGGGAGTACTGATACGCAGTATTTT
.	TRBV6-5	TRBJ1-1	few	CASRPQGPNTEAFF	TGTGCCAGCCGCCCACAGGGCCCGAACACTGAAGCTTTCTTT
.	TRBV12-3/TRBV12-4	TRBJ1-2	.	CASSLRARPGYTF	TGTGCCAGCAGTTTGAGGGCCCGTCCGGGCTACACCTTC
.	TRBV4-1	TRBJ2-3	once	CASSQDRGTEQYF	TGCGCCAGCAGCCAAGATCGGGGGACAGAGCAGTATTTT
.	TRBV3-1/TRBV3-2	TRBJ2-5	.	CASSRDGLYPQETQYF	TGTGCCAGCAGCCGTGACGGACTATACCCGCAAGAGACCCAGTACTTC
TRBD2	TRBV5-6	TRBJ2-1	.	CASSADVGLDDMNQFF	TGTGCCAGCAGCGCCGATGTAGGACTAGACGACATGAACCAGTTCTTC
.	TRBV5-8	TRBJ2-5	.	CASSLRRGRETQYF	TGTGCCAGCAGCTTAAGGCGGGGACGAGAGACCCAGTACTTC
.	TRBV5-1	TRBJ2-7	.	CASSLGPGLNEQYF	TGCGCCAGCAGCTTGGGTCCTGGACTAAACGAGCAGTACTTC
TRBD1	TRBV27	TRBJ1-2	.	CASSNGQGSDGYTF	TGTGCCAGCAGTAATGGACAGGGTTCGGATGGCTACACCTTC
.	TRBV11-2	TRBJ2-4	.	CASRTPGQIPIQYF	TGTGCCAGCAGGACACCGGGACAAATCCCCATTCAGTACTTC
.	TRBV7-9	TRBJ1-2	few	CASSLMAAREPGGYTF	TGTGCCAGCAGCTTAATGGCAGCGCGCGAACCTGGTGGCTACACCTTC
TRBD2	TRBV30	TRBJ2-3	.	CAWSVGTSSSTDTQYF	TGTGCCTGGAGTGTAGGGACTAGTTCCAGCACAGATACGCAGTATTTT
.	TRBV9	TRBJ1-6	.	CASSVVAAGGNSPLHF	TGTGCCAGCAGCGTAGTGGCGGCTGGAGGGAATTCACCCCTCCACTTT
TRBD2	TRBV5-1	TRBJ2-7	.	CASSRWEGPYEQYF	TGCGCCAGCAGTAGGTGGGAGGGGCCCTACGAGCAGTACTTC
.	TRBV6-5	TRBJ2-3	.	CASSFRPTLTTQYF	TGTGCCAGCAGTTTCAGGCCGACCCTAACTACGCAGTATTTT
.	TRBV5-1	TRBJ2-7	.	CASSLGRISYEQYF	TGCGCCAGCAGCTTGGGCAGGATCTCCTACGAGCAGTACTTC
.	TRBV6-6	TRBJ1-5	.	CASSADRMRNQPQHF	TGTGCCAGCAGCGCCGACAGGATGCGCAATCAGCCCCAGCATTTT
TRBD1	TRBV29-1	TRBJ1-5	.	CSVRDSNNQPQHF	TGCAGCGTTCGGGACAGTAACAATCAGCCCCAGCATTTT
.	TRBV5-8	TRBJ1-3	.	CASSRRRSGNTIYF	TGTGCCAGCAGCCGGAGGCGCTCTGGAAACACCATATATTTT
TRBD2	TRBV7-9	TRBJ2-1	.	CASSRSGGAYNEQFF	TGTGCCAGCAGCCGAAGCGGGGGGGCTTACAATGAGCAGTTCTTC
.	TRBV5-6	TRBJ2-5	once	CASSLLPYAGETQYF	TGTGCCAGCAGTTTGCTGCCCTACGCGGGGGAGACCCAGTACTTC
TRBD2	TRBV7-3	TRBJ2-3	.	CASSFSGGAYTQYF	TGTGCCAGCAGCTTTAGCGGGGGTGCGTATACGCAGTATTTT
TRBD2	TRBV18	TRBJ2-2	.	CASSPGLAGTGELFF	TGTGCCAGCTCACCGGGACTAGCGGGGACCGGGGAGCTGTTTTTT
.	TRBV5-1	TRBJ1-5	.	CASSEDYKQPQHF	TGCGCCAGCAGCGAAGACTATAAGCAGCCCCAGCATTTT
.	TRBV6-5	TRBJ2-2	.	CASSWSRSTGELFF	TGTGCCAGCAGTTGGTCGAGGAGCACCGGGGAGCTGTTTTTT
TRBD2	TRBV28	TRBJ2-1	.	CASSPPGLAWNEQFF	TGTGCCAGCAGTCCGCCGGGACTAGCGTGGAATGAGCAGTTCTTC
.	TRBV25-1	TRBJ1-1	.	CASNPSGYTEAFF	TGTGCCAGCAACCCCTCGGGATACACTGAAGCTTTCTTT
.	TRBV5-1	TRBJ1-3	many	CASSLGRSSGNTIYF	TGCGCCAGCAGCTTGGGGCGGTCCTCTGGAAACACCATATATTTT
TRBD2	TRBV6-2/TRBV6-3	TRBJ2-1	.	CASSRRTSGSSYNEQFF	TGTGCCAGCAGTCGCCGGACTAGCGGGAGCTCCTACAATGAGCAGTTCTTC
.	TRBV6-5	TRBJ1-6	.	CASSHSYNSPLHF	TGTGCCAGCAGTCACTCCTATAATTCACCCCTCCACTTT
TRBD2	TRBV2	TRBJ2-5	.	CASSERGTSGRETQYF	TGTGCCAGCAGTGAACGGGGGACTAGCGGGAGAGAGACCCAGTACTTC
.	TRBV6-5	TRBJ1-2	.	CASSSRTPWGGYTF	TGTGCCAGCAGTTCCCGGACACCCTGGGGTGGCTACACCTTC
.	TRBV2	TRBJ2-5	.	CASSAHKGGYQETQYF	TGTGCCAGCAGTGCCCATAAAGGGGGATACCAAGAGACCCAGTACTTC
TRBD1	TRBV6-5	TRBJ2-2	.	CASRTGAAGELFF	TGTGCCAGCAGGACAGGGGCGGCCGGGGAGCTGTTTTTT
.	TRBV27	TRBJ2-3	.	CASSPRTPLDTQYF	TGTGCCAGCAGTCCGAGGACTCCTCTAGATACGCAGTATTTT
TRBD2	TRBV7-8	TRBJ2-3	.	CAGSAGGTDTQYF	TGTGCCGGGAGTGCGGGGGGCACAGATACGCAGTATTTT
TRBD1	TRBV2	TRBJ1-5	once	CASGQGANSNQPQHF	TGTGCCAGCGGGCAGGGGGCTAATAGCAATCAGCCCCAGCATTTT
TRBD1	TRBV7-3	TRBJ1-3	few	CASSKTGSGNTIYF	TGTGCCAGCAGCAAGACAGGGTCGGGAAACACCATATATTTT
TRBD1	TRBV19	TRBJ1-5	.	CASRTIDRGRNQPQHF	TGTGCCAGTAGGACCATCGACAGGGGGCGTAATCAGCCCCAGCATTTT
.	TRBV11-3	TRBJ2-3	.	CASSPTGTDTQYF	TGTGCCAGCAGCCCGACGGGTACAGATACGCAGTATTTT
TRBD2	TRBV27	TRBJ2-1	many	CASSLRSGRAYEQFF	TGTGCCAGCAGTTTGAGGAGCGGGAGGGCCTATGAGCAGTTCTTC
.	TRBV29-1	TRBJ1-2	.	CSVERDRTFYGYTF	TGCAGCGTTGAAAGAGACAGGACCTTCTATGGCTACACCTTC
.	TRBV7-9	TRBJ2-7	.	CASSLDPGANYEQYF	TGTGCCAGCAGCTTAGACCCAGGGGCTAATTACGAGCAGTACTTC
TRBD2	TRBV5-1	TRBJ2-1	.	CASSFSGSANEQFF	TGCGCCAGCAGCTTCAGCGGGAGTGCCAATGAGCAGTTCTTC
TRBD1	TRBV10-3	TRBJ2-7	.	CAISSRTGGVPNEQYF	TGTGCCATCAGTTCTAGGACAGGGGGCGTTCCTAACGAGCAGTACTTC